This passage covers 11 T cell receptor beta chains from one sample sequenced in a study of shared clonotypes between healthy human individuals. Using immunoSEQ multiplex PCR, the repertoire was profiled, and TCRdb retains in-frame clones only, with some absent. This repertoire shows 2 million to 3 million clones, about 92% found once; its top ten account for roughly 0.14%. What was sequenced was naive CD4+ T cells sorted from blood. Subset given: CD45RA+ positively selected. The receptor set was obtained from a man between 18 and 29 years old in good health.

The rearrangement uses TRBV4-1 and TRBJ2-5; D call uncertain. Germline CDR1 and CDR2: MGHRA and YSYEKL. The CDR3 loop spans 13 amino acids. Trimming left V 5 bases short and J 1 base short, with 8 bases between. For the CDR3, the DNA is TGCGCCAGCAGCTGGGCCCTCCAAGAGACCCAGTACTTC. This codes for CASSWALQETQYF.

This chain links TRBV14 with TRBJ1-1; possibly TRBD1 for D (5 bases). The ends were cut back, 0 bases at V and 4 bases at J, with 18 bases in the middle. CDR1 and CDR2 from the germline V gene are SGHDN and FVKESK. The CDR3 runs to 17 residues. CDR3 residues: CASSQDRGTFWGTEAFF. In nucleotides, the CDR3 is TGTGCCAGCAGCCAAGATAGGGGCACGTTCTGGGGCACTGAAGCTTTCTTT.

In DNA form, the CDR3 reads TGTGCCAGTAGACCTAGAGTAGCAGCAACCTACGAGCAGTACTTC. Its translation: CASRPRVAATYEQYF. The rearrangement links TRBV19 to TRBJ2-7; D not resolved. This CDR3 spans 15 amino acids. With 6 bases removed from V and 2 bases from J, the gap between germline ends came to 17 bases. The germline CDR1 and CDR2 sequences are LNHDA and SQIVND (reference sequence).

CDR3 sequence: CASRRSGQSNTGELFF. For the CDR3, the DNA is TGTGCCAGCCGTCGTTCGGGACAGTCGAACACCGGGGAGCTGTTTTTT. This rearrangement joins TRBV6-4 to TRBJ2-2, with TRBD1 matching over 7 bases. Germline CDR1 and CDR2: MRHNA and SNTAGT. The CDR3 is made up of 16 amino acids. J gave up 0 bases and V 8 bases, and 9 bases lay outside the gene matches.

The J gene is TRBJ1-5, the V gene TRBV18, with D hard to call. The CDR3 loop spans 14 amino acids. Germline CDR1 is KGHSH and CDR2 is LQKENI. The V end lost 1 base, the J end lost 0 bases, and 4 bases lay between the germline ends. The CDR3 DNA reads as TGTGCCAGCTCACCACAGACTAGCAATCAGCCCCAGCATTTT. It encodes CASSPQTSNQPQHF.

The CDR3 protein is CAWSGSKGLVQYF. CDR3 DNA sequence: TGTGCCTGGAGTGGGTCGAAGGGGTTGGTGCAGTACTTC. This chain uses TRBV30 with TRBJ2-7, with a tentative D call TRBD1 (5 bases). Germline V lookup: CDR1 GTSNPN, CDR2 SVGIG (reference sequence). The CDR3 sequence is 13 residues long. V was clipped by 1 base and J by 9 bases, with 16 bases between them.

The V and J genes are TRBV4-3 and TRBJ2-7; TRBD1 is a possible D gene (6 bases). Germline CDR1 and CDR2: LGHNA and YSLEER. The CDR3 spans 14 residues. V was clipped by 0 bases and J by 4 bases, with 10 bases between them. The CDR3 is CASSQELQGYEQYF. The CDR3 DNA reads as TGCGCCAGCAGCCAAGAATTACAGGGATACGAGCAGTACTTC.

The chain carries TRBV9 and TRBJ2-2, with 9 bases fitting TRBD2. The CDR3 is 15 residues long. V lost 3 bases and J lost 2; bases outside the gene matches: 2. The germline gives CDR1 SGDLS, CDR2 YYNGEE. For the CDR3, the DNA is TGTGCCAGCAGCGGACTAGCGGCTAACACCGGGGAGCTGTTTTTT. Amino acid sequence: CASSGLAANTGELFF.

V usage is TRBV5-4 and J usage is TRBJ2-4, with 9 bases identical to TRBD1. The V gene's germline CDR1 is SGHNT and CDR2 YYREEE (reference sequence). Trimming removed 0 bases from V and 4 bases from J; junction bases left unmatched: 2. This CDR3 contains 15 residues. The CDR3 loop reads CASSLVGQGKNIQYF. CDR3 nucleotides: TGTGCCAGCAGCTTGGTGGGACAGGGAAAAAACATTCAGTACTTC.

The chain has TRBV5-5 and TRBJ1-6, with 9 positions matching TRBD1. Looked up from germline, CDR1 is SGHKS and CDR2 is YYEKEE (reference sequence). This CDR3 spans 15 amino acids. Trimming took 5 bases from V and 7 from J; bases not matched to a gene: 7. The chain's CDR3 is CASSRTGGWNSPLHF. CDR3 nucleotides: TGTGCCAGCAGTCGAACAGGGGGCTGGAATTCACCCCTCCACTTT.

The rearrangement links TRBV25-1 to TRBJ2-7; D is unresolved. The CDR3 is 14 residues long. CDR1 is MGHDK and CDR2 is SYGVNS in the germline V gene. The V gene lost 1 base and the J gene lost 3 bases, with 10 bases spanning the gap. DNA for the CDR3: TGTGCCAGCAGTGAATCCGGCCATCTCTACGAGCAGTACTTC. Its protein is CASSESGHLYEQYF.